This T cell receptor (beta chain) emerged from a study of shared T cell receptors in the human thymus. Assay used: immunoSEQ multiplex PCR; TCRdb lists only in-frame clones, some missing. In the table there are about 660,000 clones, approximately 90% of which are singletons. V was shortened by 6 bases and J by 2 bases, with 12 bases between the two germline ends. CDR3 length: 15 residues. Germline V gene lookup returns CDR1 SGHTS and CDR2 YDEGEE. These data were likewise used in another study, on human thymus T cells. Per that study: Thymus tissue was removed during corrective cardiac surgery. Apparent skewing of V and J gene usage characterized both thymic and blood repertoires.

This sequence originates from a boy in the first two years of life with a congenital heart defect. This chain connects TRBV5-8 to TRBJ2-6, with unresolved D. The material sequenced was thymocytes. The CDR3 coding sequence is TGTGCCAGCATCCCCCGGGTGGCTGGGGCCAACGTCCTGACTTTC. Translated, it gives CASIPRVAGANVLTF.